This T cell receptor (beta chain) comes out of a study of shared clonotypes between healthy human individuals. General study findings and limits: Memory subsets generally showed smaller estimated richness than naive subsets did.

Donors included only healthy HIV-negative adults lacking recent acute infections or vaccinations. The junction had 10 bases not matched to a gene; V was cut back by 5 bases and J by 6 bases. Germline V gives CDR1 LGHNA, CDR2 YNFKEQ. The CDR3 consists of 14 residues. Genomic DNA per cell subset filled all wells of several immunoSEQ plates. Each PCR replicate from the sorted subsets contained roughly 210 ng DNA, which is about 31,000 T cell genomes. Some clones are missing from TCRdb's copy, which holds only in-frame ones; the method was immunoSEQ multiplex PCR. The table lists about 600,000 clones, more than 95% of them singletons. As to this clone: Antigen specificity is unknown.

Sequencing was carried out using naive CD4+ T cells sorted from blood. Subset here: CD45RA+ positively selected. V gene TRBV4-2 combines with J gene TRBJ2-7, with 7 bases identical to TRBD1. The sequence was collected from a woman younger than 45 in good health. The CDR3 reads CASSSKDRHSEQYF. As DNA, the CDR3 is TGTGCCAGCAGCTCCAAGGACAGGCACAGCGAGCAGTACTTC.